Detailed here is one T cell receptor beta chain. It has no known antigen specificity. Per-base qualities were not stored, and no clone one base away is much larger. This sample stems from a study of CD8 T cells in Susac syndrome (dated by TCRdb to 2018 to 2020). The study in broad terms: Of the Susac syndrome patients who were sequenced, more than five had clinically active disease and eight were in clinical remission. CD8+ T cell repertoire clonality was compared between about 12 healthy donors, about 14 Susac syndrome patients and approximately 15 multiple sclerosis patients. Whether CD8+ T cell activation and differentiation in Susac syndrome was antigen driven was tested using repertoire sequencing. At the time of blood withdrawal, Susac syndrome patients were either therapy-naive, taking corticosteroids (with some also receiving IVIg), or on IVIg alone.

Overall results and qualifications from the work: The number of individuals in the TCR sequencing and HLA analysis was recognized as being relatively small. Sixteen Susac-specific public clones were identified in the total CD8+ repertoire, and five Susac-specific public clones were identified in the CD8+ TEMRA repertoire. Clonal expansion was observed in Susac syndrome CD8+ repertoires, with the highest expansion in CD8+ TEMRA cells and greater expansion in clinically active than in remitting patients.

RNA was extracted using the RNeasy kit, and about 0.45 to 1 ug of the RNA was reverse transcribed with random hexamers. TCR beta CDR3 regions were amplified with the immunoSEQ multiplex PCR assay covering 54 Vbeta and 13 Jbeta segments. PCR amplification bias was corrected using a synthetic template baseline for primer optimization and computational correction. In the original analysis: Only productive sequences were kept, with reads annotated to V, D and J genes according to IMGT and analyzed in immunoSEQ Analyzer. Clonality was computed as one minus Shannon entropy normalized by log2 of the number of productive unique sequences. For each patient and control, public and private clones were evaluated within the 100 most prevalent clones. A clone was defined as Susac-specific if it was absent from the healthy and MS cohorts, from around 960 published viral clones and from other ImmuneACCESS disease sequences. TCRdb ran its own pipeline on the public reads, namely fastp trimming at Q25 and MiXCR clone calling, and kept in-frame beta chains. Rows merge per CDR3 protein into single entries with the most common DNA and genes. The V and J calls were not made by the authors but by TCRdb's processing. Across this sample there are about 90,000 distinct CDR3 sequences, with around 96% seen only once. The top ten hold roughly 0.68% of the sample.

Peripheral blood CD8+ and CD4+ T cells from healthy donors, Susac syndrome patients and multiple sclerosis patients were profiled using high-throughput TCR beta sequencing. The Susac syndrome patients fulfilled recently defined diagnostic criteria for definite or probable disease. Bulk CD8+ and CD4+ T cells were purified by magnetic negative isolation, while CD8+ TEMRA cells were enriched using FACS. Blood was drawn into EDTA tubes, processed within 24 hours, and PBMCs were isolated by density gradient centrifugation. PBMCs intended for TCR sequencing were cryopreserved in liquid nitrogen and were subsequently thawed in a 37 degrees C water bath. The sorted or isolated CD4+, CD8+ and CD8+ TEMRA cells had a purity of 90% or higher. Trimmed from V: 4 bases; trimmed from J: 6 bases; junction bases lacking a gene match: 10. The germline V gene yields SGDLS for CDR1 and YYNGEE for CDR2. The CDR3 contains 15 residues, cysteine and phenylalanine counted. Of the read, only the CDR3 DNA is kept; its 45 bases are in frame from base 1.

The sequence was collected from a human donor with Susac syndrome. Recombination linked TRBV9 to TRBJ1-5, and TRBD1 matches 7 of the central bases. Sequencing was performed on CD8+ T cells from PBMCs. Here the CDR3 is given as CASSPGGQGGQPQHF. The sequence in DNA is TGTGCCAGCAGCCCAGGGGGTCAGGGGGGTCAGCCCCAGCATTTT.